This T cell receptor (beta chain) is from a study of PD-L1 blockade in urothelial cancer. Study-wide background: Researchers found blood samples held a median of approximately 150,000 T cells.

The time point: pretreatment peripheral blood. Urothelial carcinoma in patients was locally advanced or metastatic. Profiling relied on immunoSEQ multiplex PCR, and the TCRdb table lists in-frame clones only, not all of them. The sample has about 63,000 clones, more than 80% seen once. This CDR3 region has 15 residues. V shed 5 bases and J 4 bases; nucleotides not matched to a gene: 10. The germline CDR1 and CDR2 sequences are SGHTA and FQGTGA. The chain links TRBV7-3 to TRBJ1-2; TRBD1 aligns across 7 bases. Source: PBMCs, taken around atezolizumab (anti-PD-L1) treatment. The TCR sequence derives from a man between 65 and 85 years old with urothelial cancer. DNA for the CDR3: TGTGCCAGCAGCCCATCCGGGACAGTTCTCTATGGCTACACCTTC. It yields the protein CASSPSGTVLYGYTF.